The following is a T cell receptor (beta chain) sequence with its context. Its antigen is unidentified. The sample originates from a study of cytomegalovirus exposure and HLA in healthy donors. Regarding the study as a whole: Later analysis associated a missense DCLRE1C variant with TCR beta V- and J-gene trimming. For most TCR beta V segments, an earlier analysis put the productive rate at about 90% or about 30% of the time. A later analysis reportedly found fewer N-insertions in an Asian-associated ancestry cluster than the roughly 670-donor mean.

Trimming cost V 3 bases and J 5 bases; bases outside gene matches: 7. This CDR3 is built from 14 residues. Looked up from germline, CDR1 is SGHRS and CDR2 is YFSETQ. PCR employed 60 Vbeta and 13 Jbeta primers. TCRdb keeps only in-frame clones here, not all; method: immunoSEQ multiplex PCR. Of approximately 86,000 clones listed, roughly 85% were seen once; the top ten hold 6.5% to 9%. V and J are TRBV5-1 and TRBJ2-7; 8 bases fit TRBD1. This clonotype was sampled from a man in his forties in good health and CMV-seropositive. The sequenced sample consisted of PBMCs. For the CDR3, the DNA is TGCGCCAGCAGCTCAGGACAGGGCTTCCACGAGCAGTACTTC. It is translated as CASSSGQGFHEQYF. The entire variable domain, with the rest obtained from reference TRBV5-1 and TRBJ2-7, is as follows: KAGVTQTPRYLIKTRGQQVTLSCSPISGHRSVSWYQQTPGQGLQFLFEYFSETQRNKGNFPGRFSGRQFSNSRSEMNVSTLELGDSALYLCASSSGQGFHEQYFGPGTRLTVT.